This is a list of T cell receptor beta chains from one sample in a study of cytomegalovirus exposure and HLA in healthy donors. Clones were read by immunoSEQ multiplex PCR, and TCRdb kept only the in-frame ones, dropping some. Altogether 100,000 or so clones are present, around three quarters being singletons, with the ten largest covering 2.5% to 3.5%. Input material: PBMCs. These receptors all stem from a woman in her forties in good health and CMV-seronegative. Each CDR3 is given with its conserved first and last residue. Each record gives: clone size, D gene, J gene, V gene, CDR3 DNA, CDR3 protein. The D gene is left open where the match is weak. Where a row states a size, it is once, few, many or the class of an expanded clone; other rows omit it.

>once|NA|TRBJ2-2|TRBV7-2
TGTGCCAGCAGCATCGCCGGGACAACCGGGGAGCTGTTTTTT
CASSIAGTTGELFF
>once|NA|TRBJ1-4|TRBV28
TGTGCCACCAGAACCAGGGTTTCTGCAACTAATGAAAAACTGTTTTTT
CATRTRVSATNEKLFF
>NA|NA|TRBJ2-7|TRBV5-1
TGCGCCAGCAACAAACAGGGAAATGGGGCCTACGAGCAGTACTTC
CASNKQGNGAYEQYF
>NA|NA|TRBJ2-5|TRBV10-3
TGTGCCATCAGTGAGTCGACATTAGACGGGGGGCGAGAGACCCAGTACTTC
CAISESTLDGGRETQYF
>NA|NA|TRBJ1-5|TRBV5-8
TGTGCCAGCTCTGGGGAGGACGGCTATCAGCCCCAGCATTTT
CASSGEDGYQPQHF
>NA|NA|TRBJ2-5|TRBV5-6
TGTGCCAGCAGCTTGGGGATGAGGGCAGAGACCCAGTACTTC
CASSLGMRAETQYF
>NA|NA|TRBJ1-2|TRBV10-3
TGTGCCATCAGTGTTGAAAGGGGGAACTATGGCTACACCTTC
CAISVERGNYGYTF
>NA|NA|TRBJ2-3|TRBV5-1
TGCGCCAGCAGCTCGCAACGTTTCGGTAGCACAGATACGCAGTATTTT
CASSSQRFGSTDTQYF
>NA|NA|TRBJ2-3|TRBV14
TGTGCCAGCAGCTTTCGCGCCGGGGGTAGCACAGATACGCAGTATTTT
CASSFRAGGSTDTQYF
>NA|TRBD1|TRBJ1-2|TRBV27
TGTGCCAGCAGTTCGGGACAGGGGGCTGGCGGCTACACCTTC
CASSSGQGAGGYTF
>few|TRBD1|TRBJ1-1|TRBV4-1
TGCGCCAGCAGCCTACAGGGGATCTCCGAAGCTTTCTTT
CASSLQGISEAFF
>NA|NA|TRBJ2-3|TRBV7-2
TGTGCCAGCAGCTCCCCCAGCGGGCTACCCTCTCCCGATACGCAGTATTTT
CASSSPSGLPSPDTQYF
>once|TRBD1|TRBJ2-3|TRBV28
TGTGCCAGCACCTACAGGGGGCTGTGGGCTACGCAGTATTTT
CASTYRGLWATQYF
>NA|NA|TRBJ1-2|TRBV28
TGTGCCAGCAGTTTATACGAGGGCTACACCTTC
CASSLYEGYTF
>NA|TRBD1|TRBJ1-1|TRBV9
TGTGCCAGCAGCCCAGGGGGCGGCACTGAAGCTTTCTTT
CASSPGGGTEAFF
>NA|TRBD2|TRBJ2-1|TRBV4-3
TGCGCCAGCAGCCAAGAATCAGCGGGAGGGAGGGATGAGCAGTTCTTC
CASSQESAGGRDEQFF
>NA|TRBD1|TRBJ2-1|TRBV15
TGTGCCACCAGCAGAGAAGTGGACAGGGTCGACAATGAGCAGTTCTTC
CATSREVDRVDNEQFF
>NA|NA|TRBJ2-1|TRBV4-3
TGCGCCAGCAGCGCCAGCGCCCGCTCCTACAATGAGCAGTTCTTC
CASSASARSYNEQFF
>NA|TRBD2|TRBJ2-1|TRBV6-6
TGTGCCAGCAGCCCCGGGCTAGCGGCGCAGTTCTTC
CASSPGLAAQFF
>NA|TRBD1|TRBJ1-1|TRBV5-4
TGTGCCAGCAGCTTGCCACAGGGGGCGGGAAACACTGAAGCTTTCTTT
CASSLPQGAGNTEAFF
>NA|NA|TRBJ1-3|TRBV5-6
TGTGCCAGCAGCTCGGGTCTATCTGGAAACACCATATATTTT
CASSSGLSGNTIYF
>NA|TRBD2|TRBJ2-3|TRBV6-4
TGTGCCAGCAGTGAGACTAGCGGGGGGGTTACGCAGTATTTT
CASSETSGGVTQYF
>NA|NA|TRBJ1-4|TRBV4-3
TGCGCCAGCAGCCAAGATCCGGGGGAAAAGGAAAAACTGTTTTTT
CASSQDPGEKEKLFF
>NA|NA|TRBJ2-3|TRBV7-2
TGTGCCAGCAGCTTGGGGGGAGGTACGCAGTATTTT
CASSLGGGTQYF
>NA|NA|TRBJ1-6|TRBV15
TGTGCCACCAGCAGAGATCGGAGGGTGGCCCTCCACTTT
CATSRDRRVALHF
>once|TRBD1|TRBJ1-5|TRBV5-5
TGTGCCAGCAGCTGGGGGACAGGGGCCAATCAGCCCCAGCATTTT
CASSWGTGANQPQHF
>NA|TRBD2|TRBJ2-7|TRBV7-9
TGTGCCAGCAGCCGATCCGGGACTAGCGCGCACGAGCAGTACTTC
CASSRSGTSAHEQYF
>NA|NA|TRBJ2-3|TRBV7-2
TGTGCCAGCAGCTTATCAGGACAAAGCACAGATACGCAGTATTTT
CASSLSGQSTDTQYF
>NA|TRBD1|TRBJ2-2|TRBV5-5
TGTGCCAGCAGCCCCGGGACAGGGACCGCCGGGGAGCTGTTTTTT
CASSPGTGTAGELFF
>NA|TRBD1|TRBJ2-5|TRBV18
TGTGCCAGCTCACCACGGACAGGGGCGCAAGAGACCCAGTACTTC
CASSPRTGAQETQYF